The clone carrying this T cell receptor beta chain has just one count. The data were obtained in a study of blood T cell repertoires in COVID-19. The wider study: Donors in the United States, Italy and Spain gave samples during acute or convalescent COVID-19. The analysed material was cDNA or gDNA that came from T cells, B-cell-depleted T cells, or PBMCs.

As handled by the study authors: Estimation of nucleated cell counts relied on the amplification of reference gene primers. Clones were read by immunoSEQ multiplex PCR, and TCRdb kept only the in-frame ones, dropping some. V, J and clone size were drawn from that table, and D and trimming were deduced from the DNA. The table includes 45,000 or so clones, more than 75% detected once. Sequenced sample: peripheral blood. This TCR came from a man in his forties or fifties with COVID-19, enrolled during active disease.

The CDR3: CASSVATRRQGGFSVSNQPQHF. CDR3 in DNA: TGTGCCAGCAGCGTAGCTACCCGGCGGCAGGGCGGCTTTTCGGTTAGCAATCAGCCCCAGCATTTT. The rearrangement links TRBV9 to TRBJ1-5; a weak D match, TRBD1 (5 bases). CDR3 length equals 22 residues. Germline CDR1 and CDR2: SGDLS and YYNGEE. Trimming pared 0 bases from V and 0 bases from J, leaving 28 bases between.